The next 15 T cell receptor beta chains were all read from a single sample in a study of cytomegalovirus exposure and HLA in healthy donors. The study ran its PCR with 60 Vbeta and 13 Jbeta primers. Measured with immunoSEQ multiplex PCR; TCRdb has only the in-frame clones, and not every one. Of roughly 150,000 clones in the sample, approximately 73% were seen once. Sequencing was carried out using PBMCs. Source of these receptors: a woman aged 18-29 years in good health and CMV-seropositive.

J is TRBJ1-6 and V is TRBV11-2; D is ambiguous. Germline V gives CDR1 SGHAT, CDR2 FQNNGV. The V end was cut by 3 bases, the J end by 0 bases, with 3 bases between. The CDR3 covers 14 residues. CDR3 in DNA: TGTGCCAGCAGCTTCAGCTCCTATAATTCACCCCTCCACTTT. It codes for CASSFSSYNSPLHF.

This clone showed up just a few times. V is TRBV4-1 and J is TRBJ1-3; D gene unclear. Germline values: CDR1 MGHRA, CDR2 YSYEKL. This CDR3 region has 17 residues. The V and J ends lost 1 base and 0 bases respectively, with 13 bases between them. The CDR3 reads CASSQGSSLDSGNTIYF. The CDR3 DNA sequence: TGCGCCAGCAGCCAAGGGAGTAGTCTTGACTCTGGAAACACCATATATTTT.

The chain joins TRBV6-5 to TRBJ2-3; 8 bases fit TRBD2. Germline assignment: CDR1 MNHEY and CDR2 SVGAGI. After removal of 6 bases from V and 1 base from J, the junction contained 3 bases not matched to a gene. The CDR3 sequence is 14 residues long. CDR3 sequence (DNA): TGTGCCAGCAGGCCAGCGGGGGGCACAGATACGCAGTATTTT. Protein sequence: CASRPAGGTDTQYF.

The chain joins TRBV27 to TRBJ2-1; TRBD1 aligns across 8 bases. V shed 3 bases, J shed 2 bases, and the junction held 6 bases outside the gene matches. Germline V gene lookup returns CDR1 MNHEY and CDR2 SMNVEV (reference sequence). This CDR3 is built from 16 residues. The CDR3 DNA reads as TGTGCCAGCAGTTTCCGGACAGGGAGAACCTACAATGAGCAGTTCTTC. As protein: CASSFRTGRTYNEQFF.

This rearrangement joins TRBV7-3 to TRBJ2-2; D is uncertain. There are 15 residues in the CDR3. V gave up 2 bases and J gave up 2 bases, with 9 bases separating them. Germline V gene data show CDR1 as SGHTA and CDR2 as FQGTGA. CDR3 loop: CASSLVAGNTGELFF. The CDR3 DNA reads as TGTGCCAGCAGCTTAGTGGCAGGAAACACCGGGGAGCTGTTTTTT.

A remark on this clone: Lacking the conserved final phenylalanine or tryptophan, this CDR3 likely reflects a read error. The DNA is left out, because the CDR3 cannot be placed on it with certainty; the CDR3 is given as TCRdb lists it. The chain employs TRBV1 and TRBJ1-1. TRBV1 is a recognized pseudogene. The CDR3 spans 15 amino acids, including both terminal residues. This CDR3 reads CTSSPILGKRSEAFL.

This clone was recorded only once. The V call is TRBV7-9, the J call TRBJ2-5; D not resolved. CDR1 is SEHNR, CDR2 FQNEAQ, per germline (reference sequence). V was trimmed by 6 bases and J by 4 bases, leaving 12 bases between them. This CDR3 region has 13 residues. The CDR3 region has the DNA TGTGCCAGCAGTACCCCTTGGGCAGAGACCCAGTACTTC. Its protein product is CASSTPWAETQYF.

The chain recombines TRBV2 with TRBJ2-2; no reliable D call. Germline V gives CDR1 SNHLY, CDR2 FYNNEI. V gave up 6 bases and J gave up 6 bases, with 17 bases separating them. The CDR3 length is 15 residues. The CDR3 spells CASRPTPTSPGELFF. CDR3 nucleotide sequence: TGTGCCAGCAGACCTACTCCCACCTCCCCCGGGGAGCTGTTTTTT.

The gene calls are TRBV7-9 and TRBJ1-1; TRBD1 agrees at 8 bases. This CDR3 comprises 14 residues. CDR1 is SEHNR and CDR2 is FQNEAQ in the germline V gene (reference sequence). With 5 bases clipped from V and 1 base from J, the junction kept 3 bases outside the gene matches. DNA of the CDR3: TGTGCCAGCAGCACTACAGGGGGGAACACTGAAGCTTTCTTT. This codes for CASSTTGGNTEAFF.

This CDR3 is CASSDVRGGEKLFF. The CDR3 DNA follows: TGTGCCAGCAGTGATGTCAGGGGCGGGGAAAAACTGTTTTTT. The genes are TRBV2 and TRBJ1-4, with D possibly matching TRBD1 (6 bases). The CDR3 is 14 amino acids. Germline assignment: CDR1 SNHLY and CDR2 FYNNEI. Trimming cost V 3 bases and J 8 bases, with 13 bases left between them.

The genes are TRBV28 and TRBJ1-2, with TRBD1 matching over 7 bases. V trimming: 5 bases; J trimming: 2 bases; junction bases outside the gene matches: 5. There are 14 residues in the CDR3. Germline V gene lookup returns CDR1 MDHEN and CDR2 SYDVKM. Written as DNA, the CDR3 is TGTGCCAGCAGTCACCGACAGGGCAACTATGGCTACACCTTC. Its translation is CASSHRQGNYGYTF.

For the CDR3, the DNA is TGTGCCAGCAGCTCACGGACAGGGGGCTATGGCTACACCTTC. Encoded protein: CASSSRTGGYGYTF. The chain carries TRBV7-2 and TRBJ1-2; 10 bases align to TRBD1. Germline V gene data show CDR1 as SGHTA and CDR2 as FQGNSA. V lost 4 bases, J lost 4 bases, and 3 bases stayed unmatched. CDR3 size: 14 residues.

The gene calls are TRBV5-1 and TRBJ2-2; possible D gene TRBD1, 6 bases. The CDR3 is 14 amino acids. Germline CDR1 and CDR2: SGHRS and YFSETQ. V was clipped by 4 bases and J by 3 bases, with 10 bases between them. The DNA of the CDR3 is TGCGCCAGCAGCCCGGACAGATACACCGGGGAGCTGTTTTTT. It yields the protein CASSPDRYTGELFF.

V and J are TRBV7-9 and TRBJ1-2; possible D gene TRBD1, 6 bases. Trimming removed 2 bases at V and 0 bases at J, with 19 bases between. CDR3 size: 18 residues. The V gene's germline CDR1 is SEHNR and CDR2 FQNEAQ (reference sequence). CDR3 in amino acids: CASSLYHRTEHANYGYTF. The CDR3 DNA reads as TGTGCCAGCAGCTTATACCACCGGACAGAACACGCTAACTATGGCTACACCTTC.

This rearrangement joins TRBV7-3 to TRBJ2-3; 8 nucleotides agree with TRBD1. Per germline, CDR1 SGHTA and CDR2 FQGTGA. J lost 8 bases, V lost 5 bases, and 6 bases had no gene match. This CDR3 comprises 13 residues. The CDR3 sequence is CASSGTGAFTQYF. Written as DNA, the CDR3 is TGTGCCAGCAGCGGGACAGGTGCTTTTACGCAGTATTTT.